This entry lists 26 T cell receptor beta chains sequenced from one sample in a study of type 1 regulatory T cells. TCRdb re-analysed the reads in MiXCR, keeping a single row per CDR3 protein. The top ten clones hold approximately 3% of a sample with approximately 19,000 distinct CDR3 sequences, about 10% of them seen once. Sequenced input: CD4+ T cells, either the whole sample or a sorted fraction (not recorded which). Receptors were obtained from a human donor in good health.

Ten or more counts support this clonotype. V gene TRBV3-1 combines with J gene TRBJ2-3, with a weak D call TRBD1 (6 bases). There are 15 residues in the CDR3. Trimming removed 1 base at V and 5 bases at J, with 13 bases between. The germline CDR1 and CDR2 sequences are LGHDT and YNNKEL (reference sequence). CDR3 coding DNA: TGTGCCAGCAGCCAAGTTAACAGGGTGGGAGATACGCAGTATTTT. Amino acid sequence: CASSQVNRVGDTQYF.

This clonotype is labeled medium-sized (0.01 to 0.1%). In nucleotides, the CDR3 is TGTGCCAGCAGCTTAGACAGGGGTCATGAGCAGTTCTTC. The encoded protein is CASSLDRGHEQFF. V and J are TRBV7-8 and TRBJ2-1; 7 bases align to TRBD1. Germline trimming cut 1 base from V and 8 bases from J; bases unmatched to any gene: 2. This CDR3 has 13 residues. CDR1 and CDR2 from the germline V gene are SGHVS and FQNEAQ.

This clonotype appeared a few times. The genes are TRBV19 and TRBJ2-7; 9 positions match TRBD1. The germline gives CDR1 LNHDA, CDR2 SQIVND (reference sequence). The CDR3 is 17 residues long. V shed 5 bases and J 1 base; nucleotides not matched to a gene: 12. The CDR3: CASSANSPGQGSYEQYF. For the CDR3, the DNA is TGTGCCAGTAGTGCCAACTCACCGGGACAGGGATCCTACGAGCAGTACTTC.

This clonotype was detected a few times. The CDR3 DNA sequence: TGCGCCAGCAGCTTGGACGCCCACGCTGGAAACACCATATATTTT. Protein: CASSLDAHAGNTIYF. The rearrangement uses TRBV5-1 and TRBJ1-3; D not resolved. The CDR3 has 15 residues. Trimming pared 0 bases from V and 2 bases from J, leaving 9 bases between. Germline V CDR1 and CDR2: SGHRS, YFSETQ.

CDR3 DNA sequence: TGTGCCAGCAGATGGGGCAACGTTAACAATCAGCCCCAGCATTTT. Protein: CASRWGNVNNQPQHF. The V gene is TRBV7-3, the J gene TRBJ1-5, with D possibly matching TRBD1 (5 bases). Germline V CDR1 and CDR2: SGHTA, FQGTGA. The CDR3 extends over 15 amino acids. Trimming shortened V by 6 bases and J by 3 bases, and 15 bases separated the two germline ends.

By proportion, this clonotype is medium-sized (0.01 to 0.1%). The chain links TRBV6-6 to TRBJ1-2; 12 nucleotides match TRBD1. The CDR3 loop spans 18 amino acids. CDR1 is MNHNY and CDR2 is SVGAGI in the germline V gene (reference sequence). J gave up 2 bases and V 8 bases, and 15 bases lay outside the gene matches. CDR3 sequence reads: CASSKRGTGGKGNYGYTF. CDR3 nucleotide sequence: TGTGCCAGCTCAAAGAGGGGGACAGGGGGCAAAGGAAACTATGGCTACACCTTC.

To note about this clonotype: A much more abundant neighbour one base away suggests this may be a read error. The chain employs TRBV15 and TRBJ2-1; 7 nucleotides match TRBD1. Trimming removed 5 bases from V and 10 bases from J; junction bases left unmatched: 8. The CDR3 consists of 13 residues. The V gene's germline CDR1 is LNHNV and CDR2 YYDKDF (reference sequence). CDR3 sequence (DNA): TGTGCCACCAGCGAAGACAGGGCACGAGAGCAGTTCTTC. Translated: CATSEDRAREQFF.

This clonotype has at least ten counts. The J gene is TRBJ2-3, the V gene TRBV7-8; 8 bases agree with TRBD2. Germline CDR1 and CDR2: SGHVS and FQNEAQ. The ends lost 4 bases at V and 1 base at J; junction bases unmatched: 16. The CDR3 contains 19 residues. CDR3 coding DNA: TGTGCCAGCAGCTCGAGTAGCGGGACCGGCCACCTGGGCACAGATACGCAGTATTTT. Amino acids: CASSSSSGTGHLGTDTQYF.

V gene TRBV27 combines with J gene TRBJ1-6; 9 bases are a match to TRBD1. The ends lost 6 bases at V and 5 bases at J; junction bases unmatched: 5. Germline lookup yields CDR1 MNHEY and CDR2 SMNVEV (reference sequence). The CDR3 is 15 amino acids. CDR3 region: CASRPGTGHNSPLHF. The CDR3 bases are TGTGCCAGCAGGCCCGGGACAGGGCATAATTCACCCCTCCACTTT.

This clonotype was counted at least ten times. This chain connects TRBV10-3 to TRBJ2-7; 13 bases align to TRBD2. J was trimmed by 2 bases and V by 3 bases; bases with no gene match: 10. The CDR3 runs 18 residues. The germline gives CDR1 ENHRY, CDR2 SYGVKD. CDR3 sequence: CAISDPGLAGDTTYEQYF. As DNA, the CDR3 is TGTGCCATCAGTGATCCCGGACTAGCGGGAGATACGACCTACGAGCAGTACTTC.

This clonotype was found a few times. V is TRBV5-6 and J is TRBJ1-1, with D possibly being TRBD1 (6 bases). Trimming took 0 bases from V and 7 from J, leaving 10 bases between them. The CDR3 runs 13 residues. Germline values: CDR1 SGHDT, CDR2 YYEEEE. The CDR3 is CASSLVARGEAFF. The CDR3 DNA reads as TGTGCCAGCAGCTTGGTTGCCAGGGGTGAAGCTTTCTTT.

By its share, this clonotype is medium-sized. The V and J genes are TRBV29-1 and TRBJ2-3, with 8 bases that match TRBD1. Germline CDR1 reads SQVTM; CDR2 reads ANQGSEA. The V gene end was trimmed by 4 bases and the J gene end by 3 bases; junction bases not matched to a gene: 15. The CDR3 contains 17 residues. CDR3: CSVAVAITGGWTDTQYF. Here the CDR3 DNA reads TGCAGCGTTGCTGTTGCGATTACAGGGGGATGGACAGATACGCAGTATTTT.

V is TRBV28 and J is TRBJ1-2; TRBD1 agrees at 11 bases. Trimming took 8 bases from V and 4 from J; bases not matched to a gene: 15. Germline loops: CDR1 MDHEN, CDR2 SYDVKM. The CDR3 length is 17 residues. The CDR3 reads CASPTAGTGGSTYGYTF. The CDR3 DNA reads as TGTGCCAGCCCAACCGCCGGGACAGGGGGAAGTACCTATGGCTACACCTTC.

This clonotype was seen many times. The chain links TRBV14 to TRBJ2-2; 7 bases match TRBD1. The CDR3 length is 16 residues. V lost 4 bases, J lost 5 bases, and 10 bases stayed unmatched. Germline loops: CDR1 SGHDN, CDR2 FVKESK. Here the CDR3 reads CASSLRTGLRTGELFF. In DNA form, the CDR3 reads TGTGCCAGCAGCCTCCGGACAGGCTTGAGAACCGGGGAGCTGTTTTTT.

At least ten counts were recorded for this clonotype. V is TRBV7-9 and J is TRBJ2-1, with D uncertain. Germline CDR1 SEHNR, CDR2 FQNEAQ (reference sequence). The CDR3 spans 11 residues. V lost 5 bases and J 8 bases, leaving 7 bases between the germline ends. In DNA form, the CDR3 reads TGTGCCAGCAGCCCGTTTTATGAGCAGTTCTTC. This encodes CASSPFYEQFF.

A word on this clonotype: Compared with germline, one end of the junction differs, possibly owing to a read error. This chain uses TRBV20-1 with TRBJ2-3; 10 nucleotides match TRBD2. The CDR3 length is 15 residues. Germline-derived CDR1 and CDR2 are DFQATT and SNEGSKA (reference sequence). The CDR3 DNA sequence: TGCAGTGCTAGCCCACTAGCGGGACTATCAGATGCGCAGTATTTT. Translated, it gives CSASPLAGLSDAQYF.

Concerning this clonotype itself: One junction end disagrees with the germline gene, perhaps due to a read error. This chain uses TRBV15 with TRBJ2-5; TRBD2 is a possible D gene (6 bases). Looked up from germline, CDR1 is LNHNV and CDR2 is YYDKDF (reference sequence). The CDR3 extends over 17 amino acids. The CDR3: CAASRVLGDRGEETQYF. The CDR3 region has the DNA TGTGCCGCCAGCAGAGTCTTGGGGGACCGCGGGGAGGAGACCCAGTACTTC.

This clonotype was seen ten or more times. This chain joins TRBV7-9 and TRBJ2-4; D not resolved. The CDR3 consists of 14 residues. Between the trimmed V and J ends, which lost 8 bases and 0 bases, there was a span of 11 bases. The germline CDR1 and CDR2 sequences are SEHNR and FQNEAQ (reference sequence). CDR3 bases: TGTGCCAGCGCCGATCGGCTAGCCAAAAACATTCAGTACTTC. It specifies CASADRLAKNIQYF.

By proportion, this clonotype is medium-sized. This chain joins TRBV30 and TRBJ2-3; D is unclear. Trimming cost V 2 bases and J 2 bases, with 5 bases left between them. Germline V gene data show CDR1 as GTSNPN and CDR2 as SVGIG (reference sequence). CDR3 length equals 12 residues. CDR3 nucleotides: TGTGCCTGGAGTATCAACACAGATACGCAGTATTTT. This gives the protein CAWSINTDTQYF.

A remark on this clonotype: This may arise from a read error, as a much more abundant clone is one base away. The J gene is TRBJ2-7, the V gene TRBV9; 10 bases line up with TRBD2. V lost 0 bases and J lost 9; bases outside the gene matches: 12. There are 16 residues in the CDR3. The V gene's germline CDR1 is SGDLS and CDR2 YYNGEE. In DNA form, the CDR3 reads TGTGCCAGCAGCGTAGGGCTAGCGGGAGTTGAAATAGGGCAGTACTTC. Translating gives CASSVGLAGVEIGQYF.

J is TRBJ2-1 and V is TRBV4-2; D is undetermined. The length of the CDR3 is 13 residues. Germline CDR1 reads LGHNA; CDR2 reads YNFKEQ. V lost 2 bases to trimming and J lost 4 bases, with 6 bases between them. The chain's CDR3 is CASSQPGYNEQFF. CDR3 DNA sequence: TGTGCCAGCAGCCAACCTGGGTACAATGAGCAGTTCTTC.

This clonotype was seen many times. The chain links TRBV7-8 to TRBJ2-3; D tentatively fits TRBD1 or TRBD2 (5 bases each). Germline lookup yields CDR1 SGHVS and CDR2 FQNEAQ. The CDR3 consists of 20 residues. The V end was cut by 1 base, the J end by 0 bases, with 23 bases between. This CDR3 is CASSLGPGRRNLGSTDTQYF. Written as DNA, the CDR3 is TGTGCCAGCAGCTTAGGCCCGGGGCGGAGGAATCTTGGAAGCACAGATACGCAGTATTTT.

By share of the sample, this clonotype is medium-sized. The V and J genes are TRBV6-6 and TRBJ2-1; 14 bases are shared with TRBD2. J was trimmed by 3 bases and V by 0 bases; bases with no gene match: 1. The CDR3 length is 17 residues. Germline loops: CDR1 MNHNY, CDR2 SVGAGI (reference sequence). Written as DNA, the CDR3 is TGTGCCAGCAGTTACTCGGGACTAGCGGGAGTCTACAATGAGCAGTTCTTC. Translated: CASSYSGLAGVYNEQFF.

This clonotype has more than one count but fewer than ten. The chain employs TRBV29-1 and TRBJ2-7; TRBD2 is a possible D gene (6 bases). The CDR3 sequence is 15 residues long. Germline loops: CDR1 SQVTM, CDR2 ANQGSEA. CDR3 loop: CSACDGPSGSYEQYF. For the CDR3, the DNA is TGCAGTGCATGCGACGGCCCGAGCGGGTCCTACGAGCAGTACTTC.

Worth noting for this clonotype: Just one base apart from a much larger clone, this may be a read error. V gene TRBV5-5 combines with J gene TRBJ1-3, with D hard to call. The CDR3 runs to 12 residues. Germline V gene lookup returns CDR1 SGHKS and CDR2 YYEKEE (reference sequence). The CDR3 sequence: CASRPEGNTTYF. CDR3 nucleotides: TGTGCCAGCAGACCGGAGGGAAACACCACATATTTT.

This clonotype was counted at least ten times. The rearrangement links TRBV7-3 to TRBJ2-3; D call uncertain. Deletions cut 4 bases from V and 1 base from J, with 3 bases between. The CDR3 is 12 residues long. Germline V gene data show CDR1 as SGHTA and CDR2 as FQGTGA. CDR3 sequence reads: CASSSGTDTQYF. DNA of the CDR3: TGTGCCAGCAGCTCCGGCACAGATACGCAGTATTTT.